This T cell receptor beta chain was recorded in a study of blood T cells in healthy people across ages. About the research overall: Template switching recovered approximately one barcoded beta molecule for every two T cells.

Extraction of total RNA produced a minimum of 6 micrograms from each sample. Germline V gene data show CDR1 as SSHAT and CDR2 as FNYEAQ (reference sequence). Trimming cost V 5 bases and J 2 bases, with 12 bases left between them. This CDR3 contains 14 residues. Sample-barcoded 5' priming and a J-beta primer mix drove a second PCR of roughly 7 to 11 cycles. Template switching added a 12-random-nucleotide identifier to every cDNA molecule. Each CDR3 protein is one row after TCRdb ran MiXCR on the 5' RACE reads. The sample includes roughly 700,000 distinct CDR3 sequences, approximately 49% seen only once; the top ten take roughly a third.

This sequence was found in a woman aged 55-70 years in good health. The sample was blood. J is TRBJ2-5 and V is TRBV7-7; tentative D call: TRBD1 (6 bases). The CDR3 here is CASSVPGQQETQYF. The CDR3 DNA is TGTGCCAGCAGCGTACCCGGACAGCAAGAGACCCAGTACTTC.